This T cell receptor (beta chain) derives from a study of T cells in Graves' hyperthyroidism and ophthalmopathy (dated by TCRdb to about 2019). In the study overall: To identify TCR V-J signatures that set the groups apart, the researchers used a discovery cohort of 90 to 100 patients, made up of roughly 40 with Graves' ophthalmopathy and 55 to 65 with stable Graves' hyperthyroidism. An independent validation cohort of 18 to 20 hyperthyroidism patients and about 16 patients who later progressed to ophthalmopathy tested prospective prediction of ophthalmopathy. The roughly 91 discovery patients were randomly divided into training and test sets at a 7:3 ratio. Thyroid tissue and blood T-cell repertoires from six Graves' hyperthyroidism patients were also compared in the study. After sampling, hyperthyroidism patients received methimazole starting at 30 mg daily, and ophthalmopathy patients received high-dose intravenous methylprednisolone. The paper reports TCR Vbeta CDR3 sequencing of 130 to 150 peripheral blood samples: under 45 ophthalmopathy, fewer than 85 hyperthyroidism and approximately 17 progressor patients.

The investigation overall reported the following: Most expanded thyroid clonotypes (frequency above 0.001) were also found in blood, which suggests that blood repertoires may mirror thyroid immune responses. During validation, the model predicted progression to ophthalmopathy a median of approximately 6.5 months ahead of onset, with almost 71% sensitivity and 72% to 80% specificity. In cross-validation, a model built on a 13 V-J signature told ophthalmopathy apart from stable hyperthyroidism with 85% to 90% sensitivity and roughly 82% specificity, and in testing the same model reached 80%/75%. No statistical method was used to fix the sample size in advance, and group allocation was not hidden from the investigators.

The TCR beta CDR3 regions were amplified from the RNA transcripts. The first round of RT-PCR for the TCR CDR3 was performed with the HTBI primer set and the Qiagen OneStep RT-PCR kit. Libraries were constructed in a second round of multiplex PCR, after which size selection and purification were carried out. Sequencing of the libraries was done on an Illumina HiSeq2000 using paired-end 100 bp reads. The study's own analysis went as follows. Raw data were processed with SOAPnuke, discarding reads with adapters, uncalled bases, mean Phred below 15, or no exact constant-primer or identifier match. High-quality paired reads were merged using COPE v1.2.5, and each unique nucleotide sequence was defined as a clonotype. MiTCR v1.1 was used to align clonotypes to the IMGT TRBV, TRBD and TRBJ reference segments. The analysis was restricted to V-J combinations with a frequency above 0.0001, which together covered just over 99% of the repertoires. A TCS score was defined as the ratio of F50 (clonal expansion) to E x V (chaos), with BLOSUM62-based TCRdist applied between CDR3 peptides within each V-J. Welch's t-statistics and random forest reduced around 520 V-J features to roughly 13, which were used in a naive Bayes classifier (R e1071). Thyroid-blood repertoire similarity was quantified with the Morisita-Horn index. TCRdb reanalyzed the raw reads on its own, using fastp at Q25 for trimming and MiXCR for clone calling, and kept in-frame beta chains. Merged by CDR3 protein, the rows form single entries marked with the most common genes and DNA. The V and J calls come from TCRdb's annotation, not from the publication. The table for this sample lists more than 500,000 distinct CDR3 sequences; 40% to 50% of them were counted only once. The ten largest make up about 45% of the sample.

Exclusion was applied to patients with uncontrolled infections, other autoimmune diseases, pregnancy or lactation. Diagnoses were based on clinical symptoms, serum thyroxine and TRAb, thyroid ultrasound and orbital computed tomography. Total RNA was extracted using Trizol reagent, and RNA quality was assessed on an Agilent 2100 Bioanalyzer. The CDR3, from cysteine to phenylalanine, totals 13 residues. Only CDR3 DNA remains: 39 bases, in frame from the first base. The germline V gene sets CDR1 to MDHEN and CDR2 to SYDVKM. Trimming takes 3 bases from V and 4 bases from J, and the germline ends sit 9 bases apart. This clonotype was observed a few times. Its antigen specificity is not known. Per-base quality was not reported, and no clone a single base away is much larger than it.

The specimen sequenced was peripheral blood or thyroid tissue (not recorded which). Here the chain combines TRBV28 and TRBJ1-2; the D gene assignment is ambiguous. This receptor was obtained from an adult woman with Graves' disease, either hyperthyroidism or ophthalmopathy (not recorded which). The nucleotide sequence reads TGTGCCAGCAGTTTCCTGCTTGGCTATGGCTACACCTTC. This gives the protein CASSFLLGYGYTF.